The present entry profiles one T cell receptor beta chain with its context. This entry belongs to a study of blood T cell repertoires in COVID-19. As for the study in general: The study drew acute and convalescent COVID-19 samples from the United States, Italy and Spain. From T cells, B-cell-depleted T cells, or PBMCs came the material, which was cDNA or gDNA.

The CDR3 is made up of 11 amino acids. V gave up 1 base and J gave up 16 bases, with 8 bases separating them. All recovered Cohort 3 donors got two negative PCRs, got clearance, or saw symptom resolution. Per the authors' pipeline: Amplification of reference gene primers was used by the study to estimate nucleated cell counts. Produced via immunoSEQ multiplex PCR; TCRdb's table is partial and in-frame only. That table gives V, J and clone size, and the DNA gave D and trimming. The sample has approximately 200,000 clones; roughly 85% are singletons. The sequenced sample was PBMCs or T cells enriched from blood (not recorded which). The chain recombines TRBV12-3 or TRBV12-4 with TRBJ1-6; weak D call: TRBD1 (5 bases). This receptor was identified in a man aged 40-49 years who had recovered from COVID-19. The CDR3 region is CASSLGGTLHF. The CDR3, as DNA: TGTGCCAGCAGTTTAGGGGGCACTCTCCACTTT.